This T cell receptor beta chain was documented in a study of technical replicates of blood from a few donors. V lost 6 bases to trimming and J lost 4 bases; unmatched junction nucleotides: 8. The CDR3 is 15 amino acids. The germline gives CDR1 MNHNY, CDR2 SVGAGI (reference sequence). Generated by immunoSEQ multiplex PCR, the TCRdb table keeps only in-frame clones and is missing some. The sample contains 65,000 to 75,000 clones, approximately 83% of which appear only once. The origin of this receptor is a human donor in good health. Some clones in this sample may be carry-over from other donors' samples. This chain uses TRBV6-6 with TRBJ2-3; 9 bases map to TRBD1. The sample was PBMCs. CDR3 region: CASSSGQGRPDTQYF. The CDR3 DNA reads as TGTGCCAGCAGCTCGGGACAGGGCAGGCCAGATACGCAGTATTTT.